This T cell receptor beta chain stems from a study of T cell clonotyping in hematopoietic cell transplantation. Findings and limits, study-wide: Graft donor and pretransplant recipient Inverse Simpson Index values predicted broader posttransplant TCR diversity. Pathologically expanded recipient clonotypes increased progressively from day 30 to day 180 as diversity fell. At the given depth, recipient repertoires were over 97% de novo clonotypes.

This clone occurred a few times. Its antigen is undetermined. Profiled with immunoSEQ multiplex PCR; TCRdb holds only in-frame clones, not every one. The sample shows about 9,300 clones, 70% to 90% of them seen only once. The CDR3 consists of 14 residues. V was clipped by 5 bases and J by 5 bases; unmatched bases: 6. Germline assignment: CDR1 SGHVS and CDR2 FQNEAQ. This receptor was taken from a human patient who had an allogeneic stem cell transplant, so the T cells may come from the graft donor. The donor label of this sample is uncertain. Some clones in this sample may be carry-over from other donors' samples. The V and J genes are TRBV7-8 and TRBJ1-1, with TRBD1 identical over 9 bases. The material sequenced was PBMCs, taken 180 days after allogeneic stem cell transplant. The CDR3 here is CASSKQGARTEAFF. DNA for the CDR3: TGTGCCAGCAGCAAACAGGGGGCGCGGACTGAAGCTTTCTTT.